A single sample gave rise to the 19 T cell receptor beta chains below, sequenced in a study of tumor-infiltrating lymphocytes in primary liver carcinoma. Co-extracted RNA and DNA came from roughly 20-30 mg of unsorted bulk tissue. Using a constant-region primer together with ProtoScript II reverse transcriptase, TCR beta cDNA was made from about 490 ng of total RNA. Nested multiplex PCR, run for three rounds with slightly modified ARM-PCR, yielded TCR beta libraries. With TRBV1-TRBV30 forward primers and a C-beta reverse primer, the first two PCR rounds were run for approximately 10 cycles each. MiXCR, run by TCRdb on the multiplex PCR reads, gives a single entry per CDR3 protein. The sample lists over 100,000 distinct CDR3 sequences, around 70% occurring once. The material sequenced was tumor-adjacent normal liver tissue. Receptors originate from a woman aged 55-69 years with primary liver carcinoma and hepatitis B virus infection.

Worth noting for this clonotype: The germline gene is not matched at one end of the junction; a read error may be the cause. Here the CDR3 reads CASSLGRNSEVFF. In DNA form, the CDR3 reads TGTGCCAGCAGCCTCGGGCGGAACTCTGAAGTTTTCTTT. The chain employs TRBV11-2 and TRBJ1-1, with D unclear. This CDR3 is 13 amino acids long. Germline V gene sequence: CDR1 SGHAT, CDR2 FQNNGV.

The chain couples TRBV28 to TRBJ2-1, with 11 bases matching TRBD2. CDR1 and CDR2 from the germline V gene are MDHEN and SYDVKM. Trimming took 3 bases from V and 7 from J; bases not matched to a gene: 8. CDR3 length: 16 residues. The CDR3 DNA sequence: TGTGCCAGCAGTTTCTTGACTAGCGGGAACAATAATGAGCAGTTCTTC. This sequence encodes CASSFLTSGNNNEQFF.

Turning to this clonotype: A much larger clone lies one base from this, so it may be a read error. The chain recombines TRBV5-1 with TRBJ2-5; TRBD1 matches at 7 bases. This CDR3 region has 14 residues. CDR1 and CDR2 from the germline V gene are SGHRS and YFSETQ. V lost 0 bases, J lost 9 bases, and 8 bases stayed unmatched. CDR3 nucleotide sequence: TGCGCCAGCAGCTTGGGAGGGGGCACGGAGGCCCAGTACTTC. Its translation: CASSLGGGTEAQYF.

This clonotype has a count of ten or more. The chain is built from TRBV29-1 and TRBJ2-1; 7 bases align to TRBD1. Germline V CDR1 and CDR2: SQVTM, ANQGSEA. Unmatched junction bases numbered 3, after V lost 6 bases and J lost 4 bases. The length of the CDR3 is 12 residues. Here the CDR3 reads CSVPGQYNEQFF. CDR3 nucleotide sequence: TGCAGCGTGCCGGGACAGTACAATGAGCAGTTCTTC.

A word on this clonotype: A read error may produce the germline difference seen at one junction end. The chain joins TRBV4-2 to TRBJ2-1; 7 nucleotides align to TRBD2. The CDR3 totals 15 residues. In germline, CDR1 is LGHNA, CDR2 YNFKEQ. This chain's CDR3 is CASSQELARGDEHFF. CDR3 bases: TGTGCGAGCAGCCAAGAACTAGCGCGCGGGGATGAGCATTTCTTC.

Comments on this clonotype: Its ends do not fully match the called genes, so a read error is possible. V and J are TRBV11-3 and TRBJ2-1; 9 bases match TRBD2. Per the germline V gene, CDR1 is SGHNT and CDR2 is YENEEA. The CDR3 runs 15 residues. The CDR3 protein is CATSQTSGVYNGQFF. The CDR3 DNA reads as TGTGCCACCAGCCAGACTAGCGGAGTTTACAATGGGCAATTCTTC.

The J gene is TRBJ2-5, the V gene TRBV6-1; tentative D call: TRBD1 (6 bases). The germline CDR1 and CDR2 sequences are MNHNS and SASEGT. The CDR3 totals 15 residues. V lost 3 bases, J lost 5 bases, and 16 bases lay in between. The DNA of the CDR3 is TGTGCCAGCAGTGATTCCTCAGGGGACCTGGAGACCCAGTACTTC. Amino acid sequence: CASSDSSGDLETQYF.

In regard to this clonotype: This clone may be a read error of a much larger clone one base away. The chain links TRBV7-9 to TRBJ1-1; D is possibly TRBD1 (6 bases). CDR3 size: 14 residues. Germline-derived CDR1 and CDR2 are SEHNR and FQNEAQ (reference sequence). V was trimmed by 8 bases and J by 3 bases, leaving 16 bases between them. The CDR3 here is CASCPDRTYTEAFF. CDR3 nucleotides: TGTGCCAGCTGCCCCGACAGGACCTACACTGAAGCTTTCTTT. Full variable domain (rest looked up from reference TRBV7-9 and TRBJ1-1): DTGVSQNPRHKITKRGQNVTFRCDPISEHNRLYWYRQTLGQGPEFLTYFQNEAQLEKSRLLSDRFSAERPKGSFSTLEIQRTEQGDSAMYLCASCPDRTYTEAFFGQGTRLTVV.

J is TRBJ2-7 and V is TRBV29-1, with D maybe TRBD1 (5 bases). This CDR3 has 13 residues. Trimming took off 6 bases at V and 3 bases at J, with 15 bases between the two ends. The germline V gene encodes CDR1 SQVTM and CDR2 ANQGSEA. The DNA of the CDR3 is TGCAGCGTCGTACAGGTGTACTTCTACGAGCAGTACTTC. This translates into CSVVQVYFYEQYF.

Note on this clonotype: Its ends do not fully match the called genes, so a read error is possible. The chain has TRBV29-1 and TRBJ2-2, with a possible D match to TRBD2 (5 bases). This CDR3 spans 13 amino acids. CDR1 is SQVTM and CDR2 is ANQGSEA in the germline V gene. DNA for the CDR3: TGCAGCGTTACCCCTCAGTACACCGGGGAACTGTTTTTT. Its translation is CSVTPQYTGELFF.

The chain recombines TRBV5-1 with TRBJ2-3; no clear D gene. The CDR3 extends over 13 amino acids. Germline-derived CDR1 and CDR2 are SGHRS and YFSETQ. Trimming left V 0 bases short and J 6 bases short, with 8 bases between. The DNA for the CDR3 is TGCGCCAGCAGCTTGGAGATTGAGGATACGCAGTATTTT. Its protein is CASSLEIEDTQYF. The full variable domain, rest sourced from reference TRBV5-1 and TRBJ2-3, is KAGVTQTPRYLIKTRGQQVTLSCSPISGHRSVSWYQQTPGQGLQFLFEYFSETQRNKGNFPGRFSGRQFSNSRSEMNVSTLELGDSALYLCASSLEIEDTQYFGPGTRLTVL.

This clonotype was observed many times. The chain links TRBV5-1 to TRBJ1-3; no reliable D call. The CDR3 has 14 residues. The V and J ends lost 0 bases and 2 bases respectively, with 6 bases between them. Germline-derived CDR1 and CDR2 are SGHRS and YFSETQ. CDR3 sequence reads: CASSLAGAGNTIYF. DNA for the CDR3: TGCGCCAGCAGCTTGGCCGGCGCTGGAAACACCATATATTTT.

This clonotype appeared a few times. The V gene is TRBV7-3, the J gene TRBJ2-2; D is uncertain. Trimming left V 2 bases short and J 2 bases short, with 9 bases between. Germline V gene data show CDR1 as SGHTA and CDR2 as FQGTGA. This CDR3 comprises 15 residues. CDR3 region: CASSLLGLNTGELFF. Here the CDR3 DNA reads TGTGCCAGCAGCTTACTAGGGCTAAACACCGGGGAGCTGTTTTTT.

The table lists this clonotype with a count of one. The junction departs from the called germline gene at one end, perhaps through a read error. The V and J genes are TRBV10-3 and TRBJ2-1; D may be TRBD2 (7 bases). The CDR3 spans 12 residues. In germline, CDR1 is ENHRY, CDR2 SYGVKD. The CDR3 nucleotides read TGTGTCATCATGGGGGGCGGGGGTGACCAGTTCTTC. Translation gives CVIMGGGGDQFF.

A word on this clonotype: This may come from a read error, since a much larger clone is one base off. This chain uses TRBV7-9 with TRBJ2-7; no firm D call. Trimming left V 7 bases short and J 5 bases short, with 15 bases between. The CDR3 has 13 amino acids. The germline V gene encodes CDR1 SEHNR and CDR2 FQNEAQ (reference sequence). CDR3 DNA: TGTGCCAGCACATTGGGTAGAGACAACGAGCAGTACTTC. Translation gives CASTLGRDNEQYF.

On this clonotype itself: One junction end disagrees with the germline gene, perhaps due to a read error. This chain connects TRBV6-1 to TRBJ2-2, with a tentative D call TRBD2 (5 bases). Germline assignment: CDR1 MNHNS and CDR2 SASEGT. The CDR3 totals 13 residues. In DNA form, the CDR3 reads TGTGCTAGCAGTGGCGTGGTCGCCGGGGAGCCGTTTTTT. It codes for CASSGVVAGEPFF.

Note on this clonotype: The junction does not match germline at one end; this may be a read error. CDR3 sequence: CASSFESSYDQYF. CDR3 DNA: TGTGCCAGTAGCTTCGAGTCCTCCTACGACCAGTACTTC. The chain joins TRBV5-4 to TRBJ2-7, with D unresolved. There are 13 residues in the CDR3. Per germline, CDR1 SGHNT and CDR2 YYREEE (reference sequence). Combining the CDR3 with reference TRBV5-4 and TRBJ2-7 gives the whole variable domain ETGVTQSPTHLIKTRGQQVTLRCSSQSGHNTVSWYQQALGQGPQFIFQYYREEENGRGNFPPRFSGLQFPNYSSELNVNALELDDSALYLCASSFESSYDQYFGPGTRLTVT.

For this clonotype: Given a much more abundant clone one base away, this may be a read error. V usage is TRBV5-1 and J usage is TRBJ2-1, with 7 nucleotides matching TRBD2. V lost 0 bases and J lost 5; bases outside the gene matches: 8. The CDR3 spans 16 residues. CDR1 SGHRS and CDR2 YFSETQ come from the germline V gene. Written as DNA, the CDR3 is TGCGCCAGCAGCTTGGACCTGCGGGAGACTCACAATGAGCAGTTCTTC. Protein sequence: CASSLDLRETHNEQFF.

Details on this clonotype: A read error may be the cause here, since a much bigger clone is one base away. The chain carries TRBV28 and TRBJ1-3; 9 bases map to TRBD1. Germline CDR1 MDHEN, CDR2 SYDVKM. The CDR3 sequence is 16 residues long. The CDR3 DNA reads TGTGTCAGCAGTTTCCGGGACAGGGAACCTGGAAACACCATATATTTT. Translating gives CVSSFRDREPGNTIYF.